This is a list of T cell receptor beta chains from one sample in a study of T cells in tuberculosis. Data came from immunoSEQ multiplex PCR; TCRdb stores just in-frame clones and leaves some out. The sample has fewer than 45,000 clones; nearly 95% are singletons. Material for sequencing was PBMCs. The source is a donor aged 10-30 years with latent tuberculosis or without tuberculosis infection. Both conserved end residues are part of each CDR3. A D gene is named only where the DNA matches it firmly.

j_call	v_call	d_call	cdr3_aa	cdr3_nt
TRBJ1-2	TRBV7-2	.	CASSLSFTAGEGYTF	TGTGCCAGCAGCTTGAGTTTCACGGCAGGGGAAGGCTACACCTTC
TRBJ1-1	TRBV5-6	TRBD1	CASSTDREGTEAFF	TGTGCCAGCAGCACGGACAGGGAGGGCACTGAAGCTTTCTTT
TRBJ1-1	TRBV18	TRBD1	CASSLSKGQGSKAFF	TGTGCCAGCTCACTGTCAAAGGGACAGGGATCTAAAGCTTTCTTT
TRBJ2-5	TRBV7-3	.	CASSLRPQETQYF	TGTGCCAGCAGCTTAAGGCCCCAAGAGACCCAGTACTTC
TRBJ2-7	TRBV29-1	TRBD1	CSVTHRTGLSEEQYF	TGCAGCGTTACCCACCGGACAGGGTTGTCGGAGGAGCAGTACTTC
TRBJ1-5	TRBV19	.	CASSVMGVGNQPQHF	TGTGCCAGTAGTGTGATGGGAGTTGGCAATCAGCCCCAGCATTTT
TRBJ1-2	TRBV19	.	CASSYEGNDYGYTF	TGTGCCAGTAGTTACGAGGGAAACGACTATGGCTACACCTTC
TRBJ2-1	TRBV11-2	.	CASSFQGTYNEQFF	TGTGCCAGCAGCTTCCAGGGAACCTACAATGAGCAGTTCTTC
TRBJ2-7	TRBV27	.	CASSLSASSYEQYF	TGTGCCAGCAGTTTATCCGCGAGCTCCTACGAGCAGTACTTC
TRBJ1-5	TRBV6-1	.	CASSFRTENQPQHF	TGTGCCAGCAGTTTTCGGACAGAGAATCAGCCCCAGCATTTT
TRBJ1-2	TRBV28	TRBD1	CASSLYDRDRGYTF	TGTGCCAGCAGTTTATACGACAGGGATCGCGGCTACACCTTC
TRBJ2-1	TRBV4-1	TRBD2	CASSLQPLAGGNEQFF	TGCGCCAGCAGCCTCCAACCACTAGCGGGAGGGAATGAGCAGTTCTTC
TRBJ2-7	TRBV7-9	.	CASSLELQVEYF	TGTGCCAGCAGCTTAGAACTGCAGGTGGAGTACTTC
TRBJ2-7	TRBV6-6	.	CASTPSLGGTDEQYF	TGTGCCAGCACCCCGTCTTTAGGGGGTACGGACGAGCAGTACTTC
TRBJ1-4	TRBV5-1	.	CASSLDPGANEKLFF	TGCGCCAGCAGCCTGGATCCAGGTGCTAATGAAAAACTGTTTTTT
TRBJ2-7	TRBV5-6	TRBD2	CASSSLAESSYEQYF	TGTGCCAGCAGCTCCCTAGCGGAGAGCTCCTACGAGCAGTACTTC
TRBJ1-2	TRBV30	TRBD1	CAWSVGTAYGYTF	TGTGCCTGGAGTGTTGGGACAGCCTATGGCTACACCTTC
TRBJ2-5	TRBV29-1	.	CSVEPLRSQETQYF	TGCAGCGTTGAACCCCTTCGGAGTCAAGAGACCCAGTACTTC
TRBJ2-7	TRBV19	TRBD1	CASSRDRTPPYEQYF	TGTGCCAGTAGTAGGGACAGGACACCACCCTACGAGCAGTACTTC
TRBJ1-5	TRBV4-1	.	CASSQVMARGNQPQHF	TGCGCCAGCAGCCAAGTGATGGCCAGGGGCAATCAGCCCCAGCATTTT